The 26 T cell receptor beta chains below all came from one sample that was sequenced in a study of human T cells and chemical hapten exposure. Time point here: pre-sensitization, week 0. The treatment: therapeutic diphenylcyclopropenone sensitization with weekly scalp DPC. In TCRdb, the RACE reads were re-called with MiXCR into one record per CDR3 protein. This sample carries around 250,000 distinct CDR3 sequences, around 9.3% of them seen once, and the ten largest clones take 2.3%. The specimen was whole blood, collected in connection with sensitization to the hapten diphenylcyclopropenone (DPC). The receptor source for this set is a middle-aged woman with alopecia areata. Some clones in this sample may be carry-over from other donors' samples.

The chain recombines TRBV27 with TRBJ1-5; D not certain. The CDR3 is 12 residues long. The V end lost 3 bases, the J end lost 4 bases, and 4 bases lay between the germline ends. Germline values: CDR1 MNHEY, CDR2 SMNVEV (reference sequence). The DNA for the CDR3 is TGTGCCAGCAGTTTTTATAATCAGCCCCAGCATTTT. It specifies CASSFYNQPQHF.

This clonotype has only a few counts. The chain employs TRBV4-3 and TRBJ1-6; perhaps TRBD1 as D (5 bases). This CDR3 has 14 amino acids. CDR1 is LGHNA and CDR2 is YSLEER in the germline V gene. Trimming took 4 bases from V and 5 from J, leaving 9 bases between them. The CDR3 reads CASSRDGNNSPLHF. Written as DNA, the CDR3 is TGCGCCAGCAGCCGGGACGGTAATAATTCACCCCTCCACTTT.

The rearrangement links TRBV20-1 to TRBJ2-5; D remains unclear. V was shortened by 3 bases and J by 4 bases, with 12 bases between the two germline ends. Germline V gene lookup returns CDR1 DFQATT and CDR2 SNEGSKA (reference sequence). The CDR3 has 13 amino acids. This chain's CDR3 is CSASSGGVETQYF. CDR3 coding DNA: TGCAGTGCTAGTTCCGGTGGGGTAGAGACCCAGTACTTC.

V and J are TRBV13 and TRBJ2-7; TRBD2 might be the D (5 bases). Germline V gene lookup returns CDR1 PRHDT and CDR2 FYEKMQ (reference sequence). Trimming took 4 bases from V and 5 from J, leaving 12 bases between them. This CDR3 region has 13 residues. This chain's CDR3 is CASSSRAGDEQYF. The CDR3 bases are TGTGCCAGCAGCTCCCGCGCCGGGGACGAGCAGTACTTC. The full variable domain, its missing parts supplied by reference TRBV13 and TRBJ2-7, is AAGVIQSPRHLIKEKRETATLKCYPIPRHDTVYWYQQGPGQDPQFLISFYEKMQSDKGSIPDRFSAQQFSDYHSELNMSSLELGDSALYFCASSSRAGDEQYFGPGTRLTVT.

The chain employs TRBV4-1 and TRBJ2-7, with 8 bases aligning to TRBD1. In germline, CDR1 is MGHRA, CDR2 YSYEKL. The CDR3 length is 15 residues. Trimming took 4 bases from V and 5 from J; bases not matched to a gene: 10. The CDR3 region is CASSPTGGRRDEQYF. The CDR3 nucleotides read TGCGCCAGCAGCCCCACAGGGGGTAGGCGCGACGAGCAGTACTTC.

With regard to this clonotype: At one end the junction does not follow the germline gene, possibly because of a read error. This sequence joins TRBV11-1 and TRBJ2-5; 10 bases align to TRBD2. Germline assignment: CDR1 SGHAT and CDR2 FQDESV (reference sequence). The CDR3 runs 13 residues. The chain's CDR3 is CASSIAGGETQYF. In DNA form, the CDR3 reads TGTGCCAGCAGCATAGCGGGAGGAGAGACCCAGTACTTC.

Remarks on this clonotype: Given a much more abundant clone one base away, this may be a read error. The V call is TRBV28, the J call TRBJ2-6; 12 bases are a match to TRBD1. CDR1 and CDR2 (germline): MDHEN, SYDVKM. CDR3 size: 17 residues. This CDR3 reads CASSQGQGAGGANVQTF. Written as DNA, the CDR3 is TGTGCCAGCAGTCAGGGACAGGGGGCTGGTGGGGCCAACGTCCAGACTTTC.

In this sample, this clonotype turned up many times. The chain uses TRBV27 and TRBJ2-1; TRBD2 agrees at 13 bases. Germline V CDR1 and CDR2: MNHEY, SMNVEV (reference sequence). V lost 10 bases, J lost 9 bases, and 6 bases stayed unmatched. The CDR3 sequence is 13 residues long. The CDR3 is CATRTSGRSEQFF. As DNA, the CDR3 is TGTGCCACCAGGACTAGCGGGAGAAGTGAGCAGTTCTTC.

The V and J genes are TRBV3-1 and TRBJ2-2; 10 nucleotides line up with TRBD2. Trimming cost V 4 bases and J 3 bases; bases outside gene matches: 5. The germline gives CDR1 LGHDT, CDR2 YNNKEL (reference sequence). The CDR3 consists of 16 residues. This CDR3 is CASSPSGRVDTGELFF. The CDR3 DNA sequence: TGTGCCAGCAGCCCTAGCGGGAGAGTGGACACCGGGGAGCTGTTTTTT.

This clonotype was seen a few times. The rearrangement joins TRBV5-1 to TRBJ2-7; possible D gene TRBD2, 5 bases. V dropped 7 bases and J dropped 0 bases, with 8 bases sitting between them. CDR3 size: 12 residues. CDR1 and CDR2 from the germline V gene are SGHRS and YFSETQ. CDR3 DNA: TGCGCCAGCCACGGGGACTCCTACGAGCAGTACTTC. It translates to CASHGDSYEQYF.

J is TRBJ1-2 and V is TRBV28, with 8 bases fitting TRBD1. Trimming removed 1 base from V and 7 bases from J; junction bases left unmatched: 14. CDR1 is MDHEN, CDR2 SYDVKM, per germline. The CDR3 has 17 amino acids. CDR3 amino acids: CASSLSPSTGESRGYTF. The CDR3 DNA reads as TGTGCCAGCAGTTTATCCCCCTCGACAGGGGAGTCGCGTGGCTACACCTTC.

This clonotype showed up many times. V and J are TRBV7-9 and TRBJ1-5; 7 bases fit TRBD1. With 5 bases clipped from V and 4 bases from J, the junction kept 5 bases outside the gene matches. There are 14 residues in the CDR3. Germline values: CDR1 SEHNR, CDR2 FQNEAQ (reference sequence). CDR3 nucleotide sequence: TGTGCCAGCAGCCTCGGGGACAGAAATCAGCCCCAGCATTTT. Its protein is CASSLGDRNQPQHF.

The V gene is TRBV27, the J gene TRBJ1-5; D is perhaps TRBD1 (5 bases). The germline V gene encodes CDR1 MNHEY and CDR2 SMNVEV (reference sequence). Trimming removed 4 bases at V and 6 bases at J, with 19 bases between. CDR3 size: 16 residues. This CDR3 is CASSSVTGLASQPQHF. The DNA for the CDR3 is TGTGCCAGCAGTTCCGTCACAGGTTTAGCGAGTCAGCCCCAGCATTTT.

In its sample, this clonotype ranks as medium-sized. This chain joins TRBV27 and TRBJ2-5; 11 nucleotides agree with TRBD1. The CDR3 is 15 residues long. The V gene end was trimmed by 4 bases and the J gene end by 3 bases; junction bases not matched to a gene: 4. Germline V gene data show CDR1 as MNHEY and CDR2 as SMNVEV (reference sequence). The CDR3 here is CASSSRDRGKETQYF. The CDR3 DNA is TGTGCCAGCAGTTCCCGGGACAGGGGGAAAGAGACCCAGTACTTC.

The rearrangement joins TRBV7-9 to TRBJ2-1; D may correspond to TRBD1 or TRBD2 (5 bases each). Germline V gives CDR1 SEHNR, CDR2 FQNEAQ (reference sequence). V shed 4 bases and J shed 5 bases, with 18 bases lying between them. The CDR3 covers 16 residues. The CDR3 reads CASSYSSGTNNNEQFF. The CDR3 bases are TGTGCCAGCAGCTACTCCTCAGGGACGAATAACAATGAGCAGTTCTTC.

The V call is TRBV29-1, the J call TRBJ1-2, with D tentatively TRBD1 (6 bases). Germline CDR1 reads SQVTM; CDR2 reads ANQGSEA. This CDR3 comprises 13 residues. The V and J ends lost 6 bases and 7 bases respectively, with 18 bases between them. CDR3 amino acids: CSVATGSAFGYTF. Written as DNA, the CDR3 is TGCAGCGTGGCCACAGGGTCGGCTTTTGGCTACACCTTC.

This clonotype was seen many times. V and J are TRBV7-6 and TRBJ2-1; 10 bases agree with TRBD2. This CDR3 has 19 amino acids. J lost 2 bases, V lost 5 bases, and 15 bases had no gene match. The V gene's germline CDR1 is SGHVS and CDR2 FNYEAQ. The CDR3 DNA is TGTGCCAGCAGCGGAGGACTAGCGGACCCACAGGGCCCCTACAATGAGCAGTTCTTC. Encoded protein: CASSGGLADPQGPYNEQFF. The entire variable domain, with the rest obtained from reference TRBV7-6 and TRBJ2-1, is as follows: GAGVSQSPRYKVTKRGQDVALRCDPISGHVSLYWYRQALGQGPEFLTYFNYEAQQDKSGLPNDRFSAERPEGSISTLTIQRTEQRDSAMYRCASSGGLADPQGPYNEQFFGPGTRLTVL.

In its sample, this clonotype was seen many times. This chain uses TRBV20-1 with TRBJ1-5, with 8 positions matching TRBD1. Unmatched junction bases numbered 4, after V lost 5 bases and J lost 1 base. There are 14 residues in the CDR3. Germline V gives CDR1 DFQATT, CDR2 SNEGSKA (reference sequence). CDR3 DNA sequence: TGCAGTGCTGGGGGACAGGCAAGCAATCAGCCCCAGCATTTT. It is translated as CSAGGQASNQPQHF.

This clonotype was seen a few times. The genes are TRBV6-2 or TRBV6-3 and TRBJ2-2, with D perhaps matching TRBD2 (5 bases). This CDR3 is 18 amino acids long. Germline loops: CDR1 MNHEY, CDR2 SVGEGT. V lost 2 bases, J lost 1 base, and 17 bases lay in between. The CDR3 sequence: CASSYPEAVTLNTGELFF. Written as DNA, the CDR3 is TGTGCCAGCAGTTACCCGGAGGCTGTAACACTGAACACCGGGGAGCTGTTTTTT.

This clonotype showed up just a few times. The chain combines TRBV5-1 with TRBJ1-3, with D tentatively TRBD1 (5 bases). The V gene's germline CDR1 is SGHRS and CDR2 YFSETQ. The CDR3 runs to 15 residues. The germline V and J ends were trimmed by 0 bases and 11 bases, with 18 bases remaining between them. CDR3: CASSLEGRGLVPIYF. CDR3 bases: TGCGCCAGCAGCTTGGAGGGACGTGGTCTTGTTCCCATATATTTT.

There are a few counts of this clonotype. The rearrangement links TRBV7-9 to TRBJ2-7, with TRBD1 identical over 7 bases. This CDR3 region has 12 residues. Germline CDR1 reads SEHNR; CDR2 reads FQNEAQ (reference sequence). V was pared by 4 bases and J by 9 bases, with 6 bases of the junction left unmatched. The CDR3 DNA sequence: TGTGCCAGCAGCTGGGGGCCAGGGGGGCAGTACTTC. It encodes CASSWGPGGQYF.

The chain employs TRBV29-1 and TRBJ2-7; D is possibly TRBD2 (6 bases). Trimming removed 5 bases from V and 3 bases from J, with 17 bases in between. CDR3 size: 14 residues. The germline V gene has CDR1 SQVTM and CDR2 ANQGSEA. CDR3 sequence: CSVRSGNLIYEQYF. For the CDR3, the DNA is TGCAGCGTTCGTAGCGGAAACCTCATCTACGAGCAGTACTTC.

The sample holds a few counts of this clonotype. The rearrangement links TRBV20-1 to TRBJ1-4; D might be TRBD1 (6 bases). The germline gives CDR1 DFQATT, CDR2 SNEGSKA (reference sequence). The V gene lost 1 base and the J gene lost 4 bases, with 10 bases spanning the gap. The CDR3 extends over 14 amino acids. CDR3 nucleotides: TGCAGTGCTAGAGCCGGACAGTTTAATGAAAAACTGTTTTTT. Translated: CSARAGQFNEKLFF.

In its sample, this clonotype was seen a few times. It may be a read error: a sequence one base away is much more abundant. J is TRBJ2-6 and V is TRBV11-1; no clear D gene. CDR3 length equals 15 residues. Trimming cost V 1 base and J 3 bases, with 7 bases left between them. The germline V gene encodes CDR1 SGHAT and CDR2 FQDESV (reference sequence). This CDR3 reads CASSLVGFGANVLTF. The CDR3 bases are TGTGCCAGCAGCTTAGTGGGCTTTGGGGCCAACGTCCTGACTTTC.

This clonotype was detected ten times or more. The gene calls are TRBV28 and TRBJ2-2; D gene uncertain. Germline CDR1 is MDHEN and CDR2 is SYDVKM. The CDR3 spans 12 residues. V dropped 3 bases and J dropped 5 bases, with 4 bases sitting between them. The CDR3 reads CASSLATGELFF. The CDR3 bases are TGTGCCAGCAGTTTGGCTACCGGGGAGCTGTTTTTT.

The chain links TRBV9 to TRBJ2-2; 8 bases are a match to TRBD2. The ends lost 0 bases at V and 5 bases at J; junction bases unmatched: 12. The CDR3 has 18 amino acids. Germline V gene lookup returns CDR1 SGDLS and CDR2 YYNGEE. Here the CDR3 DNA reads TGTGCCAGCAGCGTAGATCGGAGCGGGGGACTCGGGACCGGGGAGCTGTTTTTT. Translation gives CASSVDRSGGLGTGELFF.